This section outlines one TCR beta chain sequence together with its context. V was clipped by 2 bases and J by 3 bases, with 11 bases between them. CDR1 and CDR2 (germline): SGHNT, YYREEE (reference sequence). The CDR3 is made up of 15 amino acids. This sample was taken from a study of blood T cell repertoires in COVID-19. Overall study context: The origin of the acute and convalescent COVID-19 samples was the United States, Italy and Spain. T cells, B-cell-depleted T cells, or PBMCs provided the cDNA or gDNA that served as material.

Repertoires were generated with immunoSEQ multiplex PCR, while TCRdb's copy carries only in-frame clones and drops some. The sample has approximately 300,000 clones; 70% to 90% are singletons. Enrolled through a virtual design, the participants were between about 18 and 89 years of age and came from about two dozen US areas. The sequence was obtained from a woman in her 30s who had recovered from COVID-19. Input material: PBMCs or T cells enriched from blood (not recorded which). V and J are TRBV5-4 and TRBJ1-4, with TRBD1 as a possible D gene (5 bases). The CDR3 DNA sequence: TGTGCCAGCAGCTTTTCTCGGGACTCTAATGAAAAACTGTTTTTT. It is translated as CASSFSRDSNEKLFF.